The 32 T cell receptor beta chains in this list originate from one sample, sequenced in a study of early T cells in non-severe SARS-CoV-2 infection. TCRdb re-analysed the 5' RACE reads in MiXCR, keeping a single row per CDR3 protein. The repertoire holds tens of thousands of distinct CDR3 sequences, approximately 15% seen once, with 0.58% in the top ten. Material for sequencing was whole blood. The receptors stem from an adult who was a healthcare worker with PCR-confirmed SARS-CoV-2 infection or an uninfected control (not recorded which).

In this sample, this clonotype turned up a few times. This chain joins TRBV6-1 and TRBJ1-5; D gene uncertain. The CDR3 is made up of 13 amino acids. With 8 bases removed from V and 0 bases from J, the gap between germline ends came to 8 bases. The germline V gene has CDR1 MNHNS and CDR2 SASEGT. Here the CDR3 DNA reads TGTGCCAGCCGTTATTATAGCAATCAGCCCCAGCATTTT. It encodes CASRYYSNQPQHF.

This chain links TRBV9 with TRBJ2-1; the D call may be TRBD1 or TRBD2 (6 bases each). This CDR3 has 15 residues. Looked up from germline, CDR1 is SGDLS and CDR2 is YYNGEE. V dropped 0 bases and J dropped 2 bases, with 9 bases sitting between them. The CDR3 reads CASSVGGGTYNEQFF. CDR3 in DNA: TGTGCCAGCAGCGTAGGAGGGGGGACCTACAATGAGCAGTTCTTC. Full variable domain (remainder filled in from reference TRBV9 and TRBJ2-1): DSGVTQTPKHLITATGQRVTLRCSPRSGDLSVYWYQQSLDQGLQFLIQYYNGEERAKGNILERFSAQQFPDLHSELNLSSLELGDSALYFCASSVGGGTYNEQFFGPGTRLTVL.

This chain joins TRBV24-1 and TRBJ2-3, with TRBD2 as a possible D gene (5 bases). Germline V lookup: CDR1 KGHDR, CDR2 SFDVKD. Trimming cost V 0 bases and J 4 bases, with 7 bases left between them. CDR3 size: 14 residues. The CDR3 sequence is CATSDLHGADTQYF. The CDR3 DNA follows: TGTGCCACCAGTGATTTGCACGGGGCAGATACGCAGTATTTT.

V is TRBV5-6 and J is TRBJ2-1; possibly TRBD1 for D (6 bases). Trimming cost V 5 bases and J 4 bases, with 13 bases left between them. Germline CDR1 SGHDT, CDR2 YYEEEE. This CDR3 is 14 amino acids long. The CDR3 sequence is CASSLNGQYNEQFF. The CDR3, as DNA: TGTGCCAGCAGTTTGAACGGACAGTACAATGAGCAGTTCTTC.

This clonotype was detected only a few times. The chain employs TRBV5-6 and TRBJ2-7, with no clear D. The V gene's germline CDR1 is SGHDT and CDR2 YYEEEE. Trimming left V 4 bases short and J 3 bases short, with 5 bases between. The CDR3 is made up of 11 amino acids. The CDR3: CASSHDYEQYV. The CDR3 coding sequence is TGTGCCAGCAGCCATGACTACGAGCAGTACGTC.

This clonotype was detected only a few times. The chain recombines TRBV4-2 with TRBJ1-6; D unresolved. The germline V gene encodes CDR1 LGHNA and CDR2 YNFKEQ. The CDR3 is made up of 14 amino acids. The V end was cut by 2 bases, the J end by 7 bases, with 9 bases between. Here the CDR3 reads CASSQSGSNSPLHF. CDR3 nucleotides: TGTGCCAGCAGCCAATCCGGGTCCAATTCACCCCTCCACTTT.

The genes are TRBV6-1 and TRBJ1-5; no reliable D call. The CDR3 length is 15 residues. The ends were cut back, 5 bases at V and 0 bases at J, with 11 bases in the middle. Germline-derived CDR1 and CDR2 are MNHNS and SASEGT. The CDR3 DNA reads as TGTGCCAGCAGTTCCGGTGGAACTAGCAATCAGCCCCAGCATTTT. Encoded protein: CASSSGGTSNQPQHF.

Only a few counts were recorded for this clonotype. CDR3: CASSPEADRDYYGYTF. The CDR3 nucleotides read TGCGCCAGCAGCCCGGAAGCTGACCGGGACTACTATGGCTACACCTTC. This chain joins TRBV4-1 and TRBJ1-2; possible D gene TRBD1, 5 bases. The CDR3 loop spans 16 amino acids. V gave up 4 bases and J gave up 3 bases, with 18 bases separating them. CDR1 and CDR2 from the germline V gene are MGHRA and YSYEKL.

The sample holds many counts of this clonotype. J is TRBJ2-7 and V is TRBV29-1; 7 bases map to TRBD1. Per germline, CDR1 SQVTM and CDR2 ANQGSEA. V lost 4 bases, J lost 1 base, and 4 bases stayed unmatched. The CDR3 runs 13 residues. The CDR3 spells CSVVTGKSYEQYV. The CDR3, as DNA: TGCAGCGTTGTGACAGGGAAATCCTACGAGCAGTACGTC.

This clonotype was seen repeatedly, ten times or more. This chain joins TRBV12-3 or TRBV12-4 and TRBJ2-2; the D gene is possibly TRBD1 (5 bases). The ends were cut back, 10 bases at V and 2 bases at J, with 20 bases in the middle. The CDR3 is made up of 16 amino acids. The CDR3 spells CANLEKDKKNTGELFF. Here the CDR3 DNA reads TGTGCCAACCTTGAAAAGGACAAGAAAAACACCGGGGAGCTGTTTTTT.

The J gene is TRBJ2-2, the V gene TRBV15, with TRBD1 identical over 7 bases. The germline CDR1 and CDR2 sequences are LNHNV and YYDKDF (reference sequence). The CDR3 runs 15 residues. The junction had 5 bases not matched to a gene; V was cut back by 3 bases and J by 4 bases. The CDR3 DNA is TGTGCCACCAGCAGCCCGGGACAGCGCACCGGGGAGCTGTTTTTT. It is translated as CATSSPGQRTGELFF.

This clonotype was found many times. CDR3 in amino acids: CASSIDGGLKVQYF. CDR3 sequence (DNA): TGTGCCAGTAGTATAGATGGGGGACTTAAGGTTCAGTACTTC. The rearrangement joins TRBV19 to TRBJ2-4, with D possibly TRBD2 on 6 matching bases. V lost 0 bases and J 11 bases, leaving 14 bases between the germline ends. This CDR3 is built from 14 residues. Germline values: CDR1 LNHDA, CDR2 SQIVND (reference sequence).

As DNA, the CDR3 is TGTGTCAGCAACGGGGAATGGGGGGCCTACGAGCAGTACGTC. Its protein product is CVSNGEWGAYEQYV. V and J are TRBV2 and TRBJ2-7; D might be TRBD2 (6 bases). CDR1 SNHLY and CDR2 FYNNEI come from the germline V gene. CDR3 length: 14 residues.

This clonotype was counted between two and nine times. This chain joins TRBV7-2 and TRBJ1-4; no clear D. The CDR3 sequence is 16 residues long. Trimming removed 5 bases from V and 0 bases from J, with 13 bases in between. Germline V CDR1 and CDR2: SGHTA, FQGNSA. CDR3: CASSPLGGTTNEKLFF. Here the CDR3 DNA reads TGTGCCAGCAGCCCCCTAGGAGGGACAACTAATGAAAAACTGTTTTTT.

This clonotype came up a few times. V gene TRBV29-1 combines with J gene TRBJ1-2, with unresolved D. V lost 6 bases and J 0 bases, leaving 23 bases between the germline ends. Germline V gives CDR1 SQVTM, CDR2 ANQGSEA. The CDR3 covers 17 residues. CDR3 in amino acids: CSVPVLVRRDANYGYTF. Written as DNA, the CDR3 is TGCAGCGTCCCCGTTCTCGTGCGGAGGGATGCTAACTATGGCTACACCTTC.

The chain uses TRBV29-1 and TRBJ2-5; the D gene is possibly TRBD1 (6 bases). Trimming left V 4 bases short and J 2 bases short, with 8 bases between. The CDR3 is 12 amino acids. The germline gives CDR1 SQVTM, CDR2 ANQGSEA. CDR3: CSVGQAQETQYF. DNA of the CDR3: TGCAGCGTTGGACAGGCTCAAGAGACCCAGTACTTC.

Here the CDR3 DNA reads TGTGCCAGCTCACCCACGGGACAGTCCCCCTCTGGGGCCAACGTCCTGACTTTC. Its protein product is CASSPTGQSPSGANVLTF. V usage is TRBV18 and J usage is TRBJ2-6; 7 bases align to TRBD1. The V segment lost 3 bases and the J segment 0 bases; nucleotides outside the gene matches: 8. The CDR3 spans 18 residues. Germline CDR1 and CDR2: KGHSH and LQKENI.

In its sample, this clonotype was seen a few times. The V gene is TRBV9, the J gene TRBJ1-5; D is ambiguous. Trimming left V 3 bases short and J 4 bases short, with 5 bases between. Germline CDR1 and CDR2: SGDLS and YYNGEE. This CDR3 is built from 12 residues. DNA for the CDR3: TGTGCCAGCAGCGCGGGGAATCAGCCCCAGCATTTT. Amino acids: CASSAGNQPQHF.

This chain uses TRBV18 with TRBJ2-4, with a tentative D call TRBD2 (6 bases). Germline CDR1 is KGHSH and CDR2 is LQKENI. The V and J ends lost 8 bases and 0 bases respectively, with 23 bases between them. The CDR3 is 18 amino acids. CDR3 residues: CASKRTPGLTLAKNIQYF. The CDR3 DNA sequence: TGTGCCAGCAAACGGACCCCGGGACTGACTTTAGCCAAAAACATTCAGTACTTC.

The chain is built from TRBV10-3 and TRBJ2-7, with D possibly matching TRBD1 (6 bases). Trimming shortened V by 3 bases and J by 3 bases, and 15 bases separated the two germline ends. CDR1 is ENHRY, CDR2 SYGVKD, per germline. The CDR3 spans 15 residues. The CDR3 DNA reads as TGTGCCATCAGTGAAACGGACAGTCCCCTCTACGAGCAGTACGTC. Residues: CAISETDSPLYEQYV.

In its sample, this clonotype was seen many times. The chain has TRBV2 and TRBJ2-5; TRBD2 aligns across 10 bases. Germline lookup yields CDR1 SNHLY and CDR2 FYNNEI. V lost 10 bases, J lost 4 bases, and 9 bases stayed unmatched. There are 14 residues in the CDR3. The CDR3 reads CATQTAGGRETQYF. The DNA of the CDR3 is TGTGCCACCCAGACAGCGGGGGGGCGAGAGACCCAGTACTTC.

By sample fraction, this clonotype is medium-sized. The gene calls are TRBV7-6 and TRBJ2-3; D uncertain. Germline values: CDR1 SGHVS, CDR2 FNYEAQ. CDR3 length: 13 amino acids. Trimming removed 4 bases from V and 4 bases from J, with 9 bases in between. The CDR3 DNA is TGTGCCAGCAGCTCAGTTCGTGCAGATACGCAGTATTTT. This sequence encodes CASSSVRADTQYF.

This clonotype was observed many times. The chain uses TRBV4-2 and TRBJ2-7; D remains unclear. Germline values: CDR1 LGHNA, CDR2 YNFKEQ. This CDR3 contains 14 residues. Trimming took 0 bases from V and 5 from J, leaving 11 bases between them. This CDR3 is CASSQEWPVHEQYV. In DNA form, the CDR3 reads TGTGCCAGCAGCCAAGAGTGGCCGGTCCACGAGCAGTACGTC.

This clonotype occurred many times. The rearrangement links TRBV7-2 to TRBJ1-2; 9 bases fit TRBD1. J lost 8 bases, V lost 7 bases, and 11 bases had no gene match. Per the germline V gene, CDR1 is SGHTA and CDR2 is FQGNSA. This CDR3 is 14 amino acids long. This CDR3 is CASTILRTGEGYTF. The CDR3 nucleotides read TGTGCCAGCACCATTCTTCGGACAGGGGAAGGCTACACCTTC.

This clonotype was seen many times. The rearrangement uses TRBV7-2 and TRBJ1-5; D not resolved. This CDR3 is built from 15 residues. Germline CDR1 SGHTA, CDR2 FQGNSA. The ends were cut back, 3 bases at V and 1 base at J, with 10 bases in the middle. CDR3 amino acids: CASSLEGRSNQPQHF. The DNA for the CDR3 is TGTGCCAGCAGCTTGGAAGGGAGGAGCAATCAGCCCCAGCATTTT.

As for this clonotype: Given a much more abundant clone one base away, this may be a read error. The chain recombines TRBV27 with TRBJ1-5; possibly TRBD1 for D (5 bases). Germline V gene lookup returns CDR1 MNHEY and CDR2 SMNVEV (reference sequence). Between the trimmed V and J ends, which lost 8 bases and 0 bases, there was a span of 11 bases. The CDR3 totals 14 residues. This CDR3 reads CASCDRFSNQPQHF. The CDR3, as DNA: TGTGCCAGCTGCGACAGATTTAGCAATCAGCCCCAGCATTTT.

The chain combines TRBV5-1 with TRBJ2-1; 8 nucleotides match TRBD1. The length of the CDR3 is 14 residues. Germline-derived CDR1 and CDR2 are SGHRS and YFSETQ. Germline trimming cut 7 bases from V and 5 bases from J; bases unmatched to any gene: 8. CDR3 amino acids: CASQTGALDNEQFF. The CDR3 region has the DNA TGCGCCAGCCAGACAGGGGCGCTGGACAATGAGCAGTTCTTC.

The chain is built from TRBV5-5 and TRBJ2-5; D possibly uses TRBD1 or TRBD2 (5 bases each). This CDR3 region has 15 residues. The germline V gene encodes CDR1 SGHKS and CDR2 YYEKEE (reference sequence). Trimming pared 0 bases from V and 2 bases from J, leaving 11 bases between. CDR3 DNA sequence: TGTGCCAGCAGCTTGGGTTTGTGGGGGCAAGAGACCCAGTACTTC. Residues: CASSLGLWGQETQYF.

The chain links TRBV12-5 to TRBJ1-1, with D uncertain. Per the germline V gene, CDR1 is LGHNT and CDR2 is FRNRAP. The V end lost 0 bases, the J end lost 0 bases, and 8 bases lay between the germline ends. CDR3 length equals 15 residues. The CDR3 region is CASGLVGRLNTEAFF. CDR3 sequence (DNA): TGTGCTAGTGGTTTGGTAGGACGTTTGAACACTGAAGCTTTCTTT.

Of note for this clonotype: One end of the junction is discordant with germline, which a read error may explain. The CDR3 DNA reads as TGTGCCTGGAGTGTACAAGGATCCACTGAAGCTTACTTT. This translates into CAWSVQGSTEAYF. V is TRBV30 and J is TRBJ1-1, with D uncertain. The germline V gene encodes CDR1 GTSNPN and CDR2 SVGIG (reference sequence). CDR3 length: 13 residues.

This clonotype has only a few counts. V gene TRBV21-1 combines with J gene TRBJ1-6. TRBV21-1 is an annotated pseudogene. This CDR3 comprises 13 residues. The CDR3 loop reads CASSPSRNSPLHF. CDR3 DNA sequence: TGTGCCAGCAGCCCCTCACGGAATTCACCCCTCCACTTT.

This clonotype occurred many times. This chain joins TRBV5-1 and TRBJ1-1, with D perhaps TRBD1 (5 bases). The germline V gene has CDR1 SGHRS and CDR2 YFSETQ. This CDR3 has 15 residues. With 0 bases removed from V and 1 base from J, the gap between germline ends came to 10 bases. CDR3 region: CASSLVGTENTEAFF. DNA for the CDR3: TGCGCCAGCAGCTTGGTAGGGACGGAGAACACTGAAGCTTTCTTT. Full variable domain (outside the CDR3, taken from reference TRBV5-1 and TRBJ1-1): KAGVTQTPRYLIKTRGQQVTLSCSPISGHRSVSWYQQTPGQGLQFLFEYFSETQRNKGNFPGRFSGRQFSNSRSEMNVSTLELGDSALYLCASSLVGTENTEAFFGQGTRLTVV.